This passage covers 28 T cell receptor beta chains from one sample sequenced in a study of shared clonotypes between healthy human individuals. The table came from immunoSEQ multiplex PCR; TCRdb's copy has only in-frame clones and leaves some out. The repertoire includes about 2.4 million clones, roughly 93% of them detected once, and around 0.37% sits in the top ten. The sample taken for sequencing was naive CD4+ T cells from PBMCs. The subset: CD45RA+ positively selected. The receptors stem from a man between 18 and 35 years old in good health. Some clones in this sample may be carry-over from other donors' samples.

V is TRBV5-1 and J is TRBJ2-7, with no clear D. V was shortened by 0 bases and J by 5 bases, with 12 bases between the two germline ends. Germline V lookup: CDR1 SGHRS, CDR2 YFSETQ. This CDR3 contains 14 residues. The CDR3 sequence: CASSLELAGDEQYF. The CDR3 nucleotides are TGCGCCAGCAGCTTGGAGCTCGCCGGTGACGAGCAGTACTTC. Full variable domain (missing parts from reference TRBV5-1 and TRBJ2-7): KAGVTQTPRYLIKTRGQQVTLSCSPISGHRSVSWYQQTPGQGLQFLFEYFSETQRNKGNFPGRFSGRQFSNSRSEMNVSTLELGDSALYLCASSLELAGDEQYFGPGTRLTVT.

The chain links TRBV5-4 to TRBJ1-4; 7 bases are shared with TRBD1. J was trimmed by 4 bases and V by 0 bases; bases with no gene match: 3. The CDR3 is made up of 15 amino acids. CDR1 is SGHNT, CDR2 YYREEE, per germline (reference sequence). The DNA for the CDR3 is TGTGCCAGCAGCTTGGGACAGGGAAATAATGAAAAACTGTTTTTT. Translating gives CASSLGQGNNEKLFF.

This rearrangement joins TRBV4-1 to TRBJ1-1; weak D call: TRBD1 (5 bases). This CDR3 comprises 15 residues. Trimming left V 7 bases short and J 1 base short, with 16 bases between. CDR1 and CDR2 (germline): MGHRA, YSYEKL. The CDR3 DNA is TGCGCCAGCACCCCCGGGGGGTCATCGAACACTGAAGCTTTCTTT. Translating gives CASTPGGSSNTEAFF.

Turning to this clone: In the same sample, other DNA sequences code for this CDR3. V usage is TRBV4-1 and J usage is TRBJ1-3; D not certain. The CDR3 consists of 15 residues. Per germline, CDR1 MGHRA and CDR2 YSYEKL. The ends were cut back, 0 bases at V and 2 bases at J, with 8 bases in the middle. As DNA, the CDR3 is TGCGCCAGCAGCCAAGACGCCGGGGCTGGAAACACCATATATTTT. Translated: CASSQDAGAGNTIYF.

A word on this clone: The junction differs from germline at one of its ends, possibly a read error. The chain links TRBV5-6 to TRBJ2-1, with D possibly being TRBD2 (6 bases). The CDR3 has 14 amino acids. Germline CDR1 is SGHDT and CDR2 is YYEEEE. CDR3 in DNA: TGTGCCAGCAGCTTGTCCCAGGGACGCGTTTGGGAGGTCTTC. This codes for CASSLSQGRVWEVF.

Here the CDR3 DNA reads TGTGCCAGCAGCTTTAACCCCCAGACAGGGAACGAGCAGTACTTC. This codes for CASSFNPQTGNEQYF. This sequence joins TRBV7-9 and TRBJ2-7; TRBD1 aligns across 7 bases. Germline assignment: CDR1 SEHNR and CDR2 FQNEAQ (reference sequence). CDR3 length: 15 amino acids. Germline trimming cut 3 bases from V and 5 bases from J; bases unmatched to any gene: 10.

This rearrangement joins TRBV7-2 to TRBJ2-7; TRBD2 aligns across 13 bases. Germline V gives CDR1 SGHTA, CDR2 FQGNSA. The CDR3 runs 17 residues. V lost 5 bases and J lost 2; bases outside the gene matches: 9. This CDR3 reads CASSLSGTSGAAYEQYF. The CDR3 DNA follows: TGTGCCAGCAGCCTTTCCGGGACTAGCGGGGCCGCCTACGAGCAGTACTTC.

The V call is TRBV4-2, the J call TRBJ2-4; either TRBD1 or TRBD2 may fit D (5 bases each). From germline, CDR1 is LGHNA and CDR2 YNFKEQ. Trimming took 0 bases from V and 0 from J, leaving 21 bases between them. The CDR3 spans 20 residues. The CDR3 region is CASSQEQIGGWELAKNIQYF. The CDR3 bases are TGTGCCAGCAGCCAAGAACAGATTGGGGGTTGGGAACTAGCCAAAAACATTCAGTACTTC.

The genes are TRBV7-9 and TRBJ2-7; D ambiguous. Germline values: CDR1 SEHNR, CDR2 FQNEAQ (reference sequence). V was pared by 0 bases and J by 2 bases, with 11 bases between. The CDR3 is made up of 15 amino acids. The CDR3 reads CASSLAYGQAYEQYF. CDR3 nucleotides: TGTGCCAGCAGCTTAGCGTATGGGCAGGCCTACGAGCAGTACTTC.

The chain has TRBV9 and TRBJ1-1; D is uncertain. The CDR3 is made up of 14 amino acids. The ends were cut back, 4 bases at V and 1 base at J, with 11 bases in the middle. From germline, CDR1 is SGDLS and CDR2 YYNGEE. CDR3 sequence (DNA): TGTGCCAGCAGCATTACGACGGAGAACACTGAAGCTTTCTTT. This translates into CASSITTENTEAFF. Looking up the rest from reference TRBV9 and TRBJ1-1 gives the full variable domain: DSGVTQTPKHLITATGQRVTLRCSPRSGDLSVYWYQQSLDQGLQFLIQYYNGEERAKGNILERFSAQQFPDLHSELNLSSLELGDSALYFCASSITTENTEAFFGQGTRLTVV.

Turning to this clone: This specimen includes other DNA sequences encoding the same CDR3. CDR3 DNA: TGCGCCAGCAGCTTGGTTGGCACCTCCTACGAGCAGTACTTC. This codes for CASSLVGTSYEQYF. V usage is TRBV5-1 and J usage is TRBJ2-7; D is uncertain. The CDR3 runs to 14 residues. Trimming stripped 0 bases from V and 0 bases from J, with 7 bases between. CDR1 and CDR2 (germline): SGHRS, YFSETQ.

Worth noting for this clone: Other DNA sequences from this sample encode an identical CDR3 as well. This chain joins TRBV5-4 and TRBJ2-7; D unresolved. The germline CDR1 and CDR2 sequences are SGHNT and YYREEE (reference sequence). Trimming left V 0 bases short and J 4 bases short, with 5 bases between. The CDR3 is made up of 12 amino acids. The CDR3 protein is CASSLVGYEQYF. Here the CDR3 DNA reads TGTGCCAGCAGCTTGGTCGGGTACGAGCAGTACTTC.

V gene TRBV27 combines with J gene TRBJ2-7, with D unclear. Germline V gene sequence: CDR1 MNHEY, CDR2 SMNVEV (reference sequence). The CDR3 consists of 12 residues. Trimming removed 6 bases from V and 4 bases from J, with 10 bases in between. The CDR3 loop reads CASSPDGYEQYF. As DNA, the CDR3 is TGTGCCAGCAGCCCGGACGGATACGAGCAGTACTTC.

The chain uses TRBV6-5 and TRBJ2-1, with D possibly matching TRBD1 (6 bases). The CDR3 contains 15 residues. Germline-derived CDR1 and CDR2 are MNHEY and SVGAGI. With 6 bases removed from V and 0 bases from J, the gap between germline ends came to 12 bases. The CDR3 spells CASRPGDGSYNEQFF. DNA of the CDR3: TGTGCCAGCAGGCCAGGGGATGGCTCCTACAATGAGCAGTTCTTC.

This chain links TRBV7-2 with TRBJ2-5; D unclear. The germline gives CDR1 SGHTA, CDR2 FQGNSA. V shed 1 base and J shed 0 bases, with 9 bases lying between them. The CDR3 contains 15 residues. The CDR3 DNA reads as TGTGCCAGCAGCTTAGAGGTCAGGTACCAAGAGACCCAGTACTTC. This gives the protein CASSLEVRYQETQYF.

The genes are TRBV28 and TRBJ2-7; tentatively, D is TRBD1 (5 bases). The germline V and J ends were trimmed by 5 bases and 9 bases, with 14 bases remaining between them. CDR1 is MDHEN, CDR2 SYDVKM, per germline. This CDR3 contains 12 residues. CDR3 bases: TGTGCCAGCAGTCTTCCCCTCCAGGGGCAGTACTTC. As protein: CASSLPLQGQYF.

As regards this clone: Other DNA sequences in this specimen translate into the identical CDR3. The gene calls are TRBV28 and TRBJ2-5; D unresolved. The germline gives CDR1 MDHEN, CDR2 SYDVKM. V shed 3 bases and J shed 2 bases, with 1 base lying between them. CDR3 length: 11 residues. This chain's CDR3 is CASSLQETQYF. The CDR3 DNA is TGTGCCAGCAGTTTGCAAGAGACCCAGTACTTC.

This clone showed up just once. The same CDR3 can be traced to other DNA sequences in this sample. The chain combines TRBV7-2 with TRBJ1-5; D is possibly TRBD1 (5 bases). The CDR3 extends over 15 amino acids. Germline V gene data show CDR1 as SGHTA and CDR2 as FQGNSA. Trimming left V 5 bases short and J 1 base short, with 12 bases between. In DNA, the CDR3 is TGTGCCAGCAGCCCAACGGGGCGAAGCAATCAGCCCCAGCATTTT. The encoded protein is CASSPTGRSNQPQHF.

Notes on this clone: This specimen includes other DNA sequences encoding the same CDR3. The CDR3 sequence is CASSLEGTPYEQYF. As DNA, the CDR3 is TGCGCCAGCAGCTTGGAAGGGACCCCCTACGAGCAGTACTTC. The chain combines TRBV5-1 with TRBJ2-7, with D perhaps being TRBD1 or TRBD2 (5 bases each). This CDR3 has 14 residues. V was trimmed by 0 bases and J by 2 bases, leaving 9 bases between them. Germline V lookup: CDR1 SGHRS, CDR2 YFSETQ.

The chain combines TRBV30 with TRBJ1-2, with TRBD1 identical over 8 bases. The junction had 4 bases not matched to a gene; V was cut back by 5 bases and J by 8 bases. This CDR3 comprises 11 residues. CDR1 is GTSNPN, CDR2 SVGIG, per germline (reference sequence). As DNA, the CDR3 is TGTGCCTGGTGGACAGGGAGAGGCTACACCTTC. Translating gives CAWWTGRGYTF.

V and J are TRBV2 and TRBJ2-2; no definite D call. Between the trimmed V and J ends, which lost 5 bases and 5 bases, there was a span of 6 bases. CDR3 length: 12 residues. Germline assignment: CDR1 SNHLY and CDR2 FYNNEI. The CDR3 DNA follows: TGTGCCAGCAGTCTACTAACCGGGGAGCTGTTTTTT. Translated, it gives CASSLLTGELFF.

The CDR3 loop reads CASSQEAGTQYF. In DNA form, the CDR3 reads TGTGCCAGCAGCCAGGAAGCGGGGACCCAGTACTTC. V usage is TRBV11-2 and J usage is TRBJ2-5; the D gene is possibly TRBD2 (6 bases). CDR1 and CDR2 (germline): SGHAT, FQNNGV. This CDR3 comprises 12 residues. Trimming stripped 5 bases from V and 7 bases from J, with 11 bases between.

On this clone: This specimen includes other DNA sequences encoding the same CDR3. The V and J genes are TRBV28 and TRBJ2-5, with a weak D call TRBD2 (5 bases). V shed 3 bases and J shed 6 bases, with 8 bases lying between them. The germline V gene has CDR1 MDHEN and CDR2 SYDVKM. The CDR3 is 12 amino acids. The chain's CDR3 is CASSFERKTQYF. CDR3 DNA sequence: TGTGCCAGCAGTTTTGAGCGGAAGACCCAGTACTTC.

V is TRBV9 and J is TRBJ1-1; TRBD1 is a possible D gene (6 bases). The germline V gene encodes CDR1 SGDLS and CDR2 YYNGEE. CDR3 length equals 13 residues. V lost 0 bases and J 5 bases, leaving 8 bases between the germline ends. This CDR3 reads CASSVVQGTEAFF. The CDR3 nucleotides are TGTGCCAGCAGCGTAGTACAGGGTACTGAAGCTTTCTTT.

The chain has TRBV11-2 and TRBJ1-3; 8 bases align to TRBD1. The J segment lost 4 bases and the V segment lost 5 bases, leaving 4 bases of the junction unmatched. Germline assignment: CDR1 SGHAT and CDR2 FQNNGV. The CDR3 is 14 amino acids. In nucleotides, the CDR3 is TGTGCCAGCAGCGTCCAGGGGGCGGGAAACACCATATATTTT. This sequence encodes CASSVQGAGNTIYF.

V is TRBV5-4 and J is TRBJ2-7; TRBD1 is a possible D gene (8 bases). CDR3 size: 15 residues. In germline, CDR1 is SGHNT, CDR2 YYREEE (reference sequence). Trimming stripped 2 bases from V and 3 bases from J, with 15 bases between. The CDR3 DNA reads TGTGCCAGCAGCTTACGGACAGGGAGGGTCTACGAGCAGTACTTC. This gives the protein CASSLRTGRVYEQYF.

This clone was seen more than once but under ten times. The same CDR3 also results from other DNA sequences found in this sample. This sequence joins TRBV30 and TRBJ1-1; possible D gene TRBD1, 5 bases. The V and J ends lost 2 bases and 0 bases respectively, with 7 bases between them. Per germline, CDR1 GTSNPN and CDR2 SVGIG (reference sequence). CDR3 size: 13 residues. DNA of the CDR3: TGTGCCTGGAGTAGGGGTGTGAACACTGAAGCTTTCTTT. It codes for CAWSRGVNTEAFF.

The J gene is TRBJ2-7, the V gene TRBV7-3; 10 bases match TRBD1. Germline CDR1 and CDR2: SGHTA and FQGTGA. With 0 bases clipped from V and 3 bases from J, the junction kept 5 bases outside the gene matches. The CDR3 is 16 amino acids. CDR3 sequence reads: CASSLTGTGASYEQYF. In DNA form, the CDR3 reads TGTGCCAGCAGCTTAACCGGGACAGGGGCAAGCTACGAGCAGTACTTC.